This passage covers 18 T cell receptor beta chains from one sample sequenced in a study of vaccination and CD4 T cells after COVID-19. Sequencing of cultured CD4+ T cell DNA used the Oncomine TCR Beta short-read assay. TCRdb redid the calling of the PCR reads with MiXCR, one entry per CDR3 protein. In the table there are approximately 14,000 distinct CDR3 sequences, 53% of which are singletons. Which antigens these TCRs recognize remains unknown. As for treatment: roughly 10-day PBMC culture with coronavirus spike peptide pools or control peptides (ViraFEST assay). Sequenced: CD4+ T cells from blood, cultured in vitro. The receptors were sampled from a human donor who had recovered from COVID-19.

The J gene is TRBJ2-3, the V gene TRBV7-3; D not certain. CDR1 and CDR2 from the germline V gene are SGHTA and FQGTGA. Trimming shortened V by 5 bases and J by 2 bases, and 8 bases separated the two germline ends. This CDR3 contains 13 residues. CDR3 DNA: TGTGCCAGCAGCCCAACCGCCACAGATACGCAGTATTTT. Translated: CASSPTATDTQYF.

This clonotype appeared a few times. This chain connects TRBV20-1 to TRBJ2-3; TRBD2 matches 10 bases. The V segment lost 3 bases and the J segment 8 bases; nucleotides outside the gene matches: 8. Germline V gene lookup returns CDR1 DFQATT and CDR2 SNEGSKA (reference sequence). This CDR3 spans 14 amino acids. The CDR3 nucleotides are TGCAGTGCTAGTGGGCTAGCGGGAGCTATTACGCAGTATTTT. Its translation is CSASGLAGAITQYF.

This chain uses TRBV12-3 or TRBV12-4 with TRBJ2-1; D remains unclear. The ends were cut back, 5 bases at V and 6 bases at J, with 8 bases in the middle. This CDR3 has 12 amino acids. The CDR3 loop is CASSPRPNEQFF. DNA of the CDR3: TGTGCCAGCAGTCCCCGCCCCAATGAGCAGTTCTTC.

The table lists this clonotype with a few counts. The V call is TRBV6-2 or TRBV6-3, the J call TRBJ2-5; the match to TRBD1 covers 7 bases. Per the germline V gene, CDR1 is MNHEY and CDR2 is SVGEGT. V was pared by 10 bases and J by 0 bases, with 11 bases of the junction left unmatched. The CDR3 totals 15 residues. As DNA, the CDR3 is TGTGCCACTCGACAGGGTAATTTGTACCAAGAGACCCAGTACTTC. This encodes CATRQGNLYQETQYF.

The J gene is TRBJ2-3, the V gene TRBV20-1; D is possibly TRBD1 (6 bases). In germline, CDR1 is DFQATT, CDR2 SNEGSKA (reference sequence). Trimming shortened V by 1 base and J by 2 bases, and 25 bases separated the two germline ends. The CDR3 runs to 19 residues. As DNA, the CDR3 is TGCAGTGCTAGAGTCAGGGGAAGTCCCCCTCGGCTCACCACAGATACGCAGTATTTT. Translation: CSARVRGSPPRLTTDTQYF.

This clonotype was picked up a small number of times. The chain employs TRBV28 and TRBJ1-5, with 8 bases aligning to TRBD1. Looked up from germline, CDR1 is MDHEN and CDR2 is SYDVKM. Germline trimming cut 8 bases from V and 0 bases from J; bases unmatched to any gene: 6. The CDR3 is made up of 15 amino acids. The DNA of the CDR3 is TGTGCCAGCGTACCAGGGGGCGTTAGCAATCAGCCCCAGCATTTT. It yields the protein CASVPGGVSNQPQHF.

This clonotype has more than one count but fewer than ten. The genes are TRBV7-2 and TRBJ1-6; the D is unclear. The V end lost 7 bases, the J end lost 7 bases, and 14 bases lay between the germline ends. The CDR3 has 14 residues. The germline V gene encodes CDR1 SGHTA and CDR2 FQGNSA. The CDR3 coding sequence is TGTGCCAGCAAACCAGCTGGGAGAAATTCACCCCTCCACTTT. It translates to CASKPAGRNSPLHF.

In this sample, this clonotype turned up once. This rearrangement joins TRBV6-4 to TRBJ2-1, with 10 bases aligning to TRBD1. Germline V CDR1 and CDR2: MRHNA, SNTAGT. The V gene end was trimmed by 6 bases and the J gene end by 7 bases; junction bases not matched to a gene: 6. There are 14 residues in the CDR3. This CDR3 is CASRFPGQGNEQFF. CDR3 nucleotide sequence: TGTGCCAGCAGATTTCCGGGACAGGGGAATGAGCAGTTCTTC.

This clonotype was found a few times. As DNA, the CDR3 is TGTGCCACCGGCGAGAGTTTCGCTGGAAACACCATATATTTT. Translation gives CATGESFAGNTIYF. The chain carries TRBV15 and TRBJ1-3; D remains unclear. V was clipped by 8 bases and J by 2 bases, with 13 bases between them. Germline V gene sequence: CDR1 LNHNV, CDR2 YYDKDF (reference sequence). The CDR3 has 14 residues.

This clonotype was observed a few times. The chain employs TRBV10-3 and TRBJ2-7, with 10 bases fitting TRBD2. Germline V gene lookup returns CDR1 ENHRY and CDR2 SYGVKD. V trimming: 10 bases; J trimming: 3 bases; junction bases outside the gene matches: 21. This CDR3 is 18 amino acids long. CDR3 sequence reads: CATNRPGQDLAGGYEQYF. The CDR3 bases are TGTGCCACCAATCGCCCGGGACAGGATTTAGCGGGAGGCTACGAGCAGTACTTC.

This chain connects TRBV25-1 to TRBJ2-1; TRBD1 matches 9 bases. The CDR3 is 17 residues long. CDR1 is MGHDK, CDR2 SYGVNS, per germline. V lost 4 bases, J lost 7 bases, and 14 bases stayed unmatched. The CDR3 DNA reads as TGTGCCAGCAGTGGACACTTAGGGACAGGGCATGGGAATGAGCAGTTCTTC. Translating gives CASSGHLGTGHGNEQFF.

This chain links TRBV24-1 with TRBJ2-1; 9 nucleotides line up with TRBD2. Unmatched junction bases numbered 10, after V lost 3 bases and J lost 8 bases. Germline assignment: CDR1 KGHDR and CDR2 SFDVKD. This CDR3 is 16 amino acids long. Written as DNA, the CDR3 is TGTGCCACCAGTGATCCCGGGACTAGCCGGTCCGATGAGCAGTTCTTC. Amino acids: CATSDPGTSRSDEQFF.

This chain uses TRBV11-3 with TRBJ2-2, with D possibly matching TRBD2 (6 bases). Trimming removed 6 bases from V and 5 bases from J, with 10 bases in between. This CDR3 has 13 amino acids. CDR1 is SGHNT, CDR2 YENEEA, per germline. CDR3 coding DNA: TGTGCCAGCAGACCGAGCGGGACCGGGGAGCTGTTTTTT. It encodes CASRPSGTGELFF.

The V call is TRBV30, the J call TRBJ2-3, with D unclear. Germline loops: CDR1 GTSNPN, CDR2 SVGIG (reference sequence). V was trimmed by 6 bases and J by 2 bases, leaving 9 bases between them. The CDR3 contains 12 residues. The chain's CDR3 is CACRRDTDTQYF. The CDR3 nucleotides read TGTGCCTGCCGAAGGGACACAGATACGCAGTATTTT.

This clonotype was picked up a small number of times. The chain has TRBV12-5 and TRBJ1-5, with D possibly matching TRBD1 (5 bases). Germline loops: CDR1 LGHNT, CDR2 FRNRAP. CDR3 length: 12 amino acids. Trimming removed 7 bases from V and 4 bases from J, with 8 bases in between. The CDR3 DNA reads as TGTGCTAGTGACGCAGGGAATCAGCCCCAGCATTTT. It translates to CASDAGNQPQHF. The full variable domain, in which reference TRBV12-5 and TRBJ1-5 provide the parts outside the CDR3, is DARVTQTPRHKVTEMGQEVTMRCQPILGHNTVFWYRQTMMQGLELLAYFRNRAPLDDSGMPKDRFSAEMPDATLATLKIQPSEPRDSAVYFCASDAGNQPQHFGDGTRLSIL.

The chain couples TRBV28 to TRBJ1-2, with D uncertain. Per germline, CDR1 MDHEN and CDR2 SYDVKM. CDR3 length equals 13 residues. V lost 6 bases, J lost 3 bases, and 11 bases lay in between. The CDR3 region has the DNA TGTGCCAGCAGGGTGGGGTTACACTATGGCTACACCTTC. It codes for CASRVGLHYGYTF.

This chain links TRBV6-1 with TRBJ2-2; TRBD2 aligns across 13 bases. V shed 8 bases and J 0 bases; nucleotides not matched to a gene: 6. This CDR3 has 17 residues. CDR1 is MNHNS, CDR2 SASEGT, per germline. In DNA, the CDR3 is TGTGCCAGCGTCCGACTAGCGGGAGGCTCGAACACCGGGGAGCTGTTTTTT. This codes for CASVRLAGGSNTGELFF.

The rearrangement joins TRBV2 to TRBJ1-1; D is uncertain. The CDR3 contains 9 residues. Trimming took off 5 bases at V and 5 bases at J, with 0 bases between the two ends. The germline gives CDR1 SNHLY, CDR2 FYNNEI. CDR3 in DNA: TGTGCCAGCAGTACTGAAGCTTTCTTT. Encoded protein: CASSTEAFF.